This TCR beta chain was captured in a study of patients and donors after allogeneic stem cell transplantation. TCRdb fed the RT-PCR reads into MiXCR, producing one record per CDR3 protein. The sample consists of 150,000 to 200,000 distinct CDR3 sequences, 41% of them appearing once. This sequence was found in a human donor who was either an allogeneic HSCT recipient or a stem cell or donor lymphocyte infusion donor (not recorded which). It is not recorded whose cells these are; they may come from a transplant donor. The specimen sequenced was blood, either unsorted or a sorted T cell fraction (not recorded which).

CDR3 DNA: TGTGCCAGCAGCTCCCCACCGGGAAAGCAGTACTTC. It specifies CASSSPPGKQYF. The chain links TRBV11-3 to TRBJ2-7; TRBD2 is a possible D gene (5 bases). CDR1 and CDR2 from the germline V gene are SGHNT and YENEEA. Trimming took off 4 bases at V and 8 bases at J, with 12 bases between the two ends. This CDR3 is built from 12 residues. The full variable domain, rest sourced from reference TRBV11-3 and TRBJ2-7, is EAGVVQSPRYKIIEKKQPVAFWCNPISGHNTLYWYLQNLGQGPELLIRYENEEAVDDSQLPKDRFSAERLKGVDSTLKIQPAELGDSAVYLCASSSPPGKQYFGPGTRLTVT.